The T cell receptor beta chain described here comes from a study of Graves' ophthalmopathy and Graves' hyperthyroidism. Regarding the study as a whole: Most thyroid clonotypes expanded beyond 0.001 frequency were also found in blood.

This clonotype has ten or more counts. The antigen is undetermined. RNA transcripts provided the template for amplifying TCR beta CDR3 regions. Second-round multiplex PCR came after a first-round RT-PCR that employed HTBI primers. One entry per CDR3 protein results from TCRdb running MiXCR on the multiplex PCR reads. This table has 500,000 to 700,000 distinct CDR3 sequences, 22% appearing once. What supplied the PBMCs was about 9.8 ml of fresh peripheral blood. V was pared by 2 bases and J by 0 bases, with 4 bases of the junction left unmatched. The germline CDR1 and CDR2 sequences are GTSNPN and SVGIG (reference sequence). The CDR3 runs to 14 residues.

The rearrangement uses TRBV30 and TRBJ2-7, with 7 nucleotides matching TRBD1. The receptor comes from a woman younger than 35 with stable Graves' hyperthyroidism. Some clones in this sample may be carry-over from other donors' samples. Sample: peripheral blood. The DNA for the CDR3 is TGTGCCTGGAGTAAGGGACAGAGCTCCTACGAGCAGTACTTC. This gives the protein CAWSKGQSSYEQYF.